The rows below give T cell receptor beta chains drawn from one sample of a study of a mutant IDH1 vaccine in newly diagnosed glioma. No antigen has been identified for these receptors. The table came from immunoSEQ multiplex PCR; TCRdb's copy has only in-frame clones and leaves some out. The table lists some 80,000 clones, roughly 85% of them singletons, with approximately 0.8% in the top ten. Here the sequenced sample was PBMCs, taken from a glioma patient whose treatment included an IDH1 peptide vaccine. The receptors derive from a woman between 50 and 59 years old with glioma. CDR3s include the opening cysteine and the closing phenylalanine or tryptophan. Each record gives: CDR3 DNA, CDR3 protein, clone size, D gene, J gene, V gene. A D gene is named only where the DNA matches it firmly. For some rows the clone size is stated as once, few or many, or as a class when expanded; others skip it.

DNA: TGCGCCAGCAGCTTTACCGGGACAGGGCGTTCAGATACGCAGTATTTT
CDR3: CASSFTGTGRSDTQYF
size: NA
D: TRBD1
J: TRBJ2-3
V: TRBV5-1

DNA: TGTGCCAGCAGGGGACAGGGGGCTAGTAACTATGGCTACACCTTC
CDR3: CASRGQGASNYGYTF
size: few
D: TRBD1
J: TRBJ1-2
V: TRBV6-1

DNA: TGTGCCAGCAAGGCCTTCCCGGACTCACCCCTCCACTTT
CDR3: CASKAFPDSPLHF
size: NA
D: NA
J: TRBJ1-6
V: TRBV2

DNA: TGTGCCAGCAGTTTAGGCGGTGAATATGGCGGGGAGCTGTTTTTT
CDR3: CASSLGGEYGGELFF
size: NA
D: NA
J: TRBJ2-2
V: TRBV6-5

DNA: TGTGCCTGGAGTCGACGGGGAGACACTGAAGCTTTCTTT
CDR3: CAWSRRGDTEAFF
size: few
D: NA
J: TRBJ1-1
V: TRBV30

DNA: TGTGCCAGCAGTTTTAGCGGGAGGGCCGCCGGGGAGCTGTTTTTT
CDR3: CASSFSGRAAGELFF
size: NA
D: TRBD2
J: TRBJ2-2
V: TRBV6-6

DNA: TGCAGCGTTGAAATCGGGGGATCGGACGAGCAGTACTTC
CDR3: CSVEIGGSDEQYF
size: NA
D: NA
J: TRBJ2-7
V: TRBV29-1

DNA: TGTGCCAGCAGTCCGGGACTAGCGGGATATGAGCAGTTCTTC
CDR3: CASSPGLAGYEQFF
size: NA
D: TRBD2
J: TRBJ2-1
V: TRBV6-5

DNA: TGCGCCAGCAGCAATTTCAGGGGGACCCTGGGCCTGTACCAAGAGACCCAGTACTTC
CDR3: CASSNFRGTLGLYQETQYF
size: NA
D: TRBD1
J: TRBJ2-5
V: TRBV5-1

DNA: TGTGCCAGCAGCTTAGAGAAGACCCAGTACTTC
CDR3: CASSLEKTQYF
size: NA
D: NA
J: TRBJ2-5
V: TRBV13

DNA: TGTGCCAGCAGCTCGCAAGAGACCCAGTACTTC
CDR3: CASSSQETQYF
size: few
D: NA
J: TRBJ2-5
V: TRBV7-9

DNA: TGTGCCAGCAGTTACTCAGGGGGAGAGGACTTTAACGAGCAGTACTTC
CDR3: CASSYSGGEDFNEQYF
size: NA
D: NA
J: TRBJ2-7
V: TRBV6-5

DNA: TGTGCCAGCAGGCCGGGACTAGCGACCCTCGGGCAGTTCTTC
CDR3: CASRPGLATLGQFF
size: NA
D: TRBD2
J: TRBJ2-1
V: TRBV28

DNA: TGTGCCAGCAGCTTGGTAGCGGGAGGGACAGATACGCAGTATTTT
CDR3: CASSLVAGGTDTQYF
size: NA
D: TRBD2
J: TRBJ2-3
V: TRBV5-6

DNA: TGTGCCAGCAGTATAGCGGGAGGAGATTACAATGAGCAGTTCTTC
CDR3: CASSIAGGDYNEQFF
size: NA
D: TRBD2
J: TRBJ2-1
V: TRBV2

DNA: TGTGCCAGCAGCAAAGCGGGACAGGAAGAAAAACTGTTTTTT
CDR3: CASSKAGQEEKLFF
size: NA
D: NA
J: TRBJ1-4
V: TRBV21-1

DNA: TGTGCCAGCAGCTCCGGGGTAGCGGGAGTAGTGCATGAGCAGTTCTTC
CDR3: CASSSGVAGVVHEQFF
size: once
D: TRBD2
J: TRBJ2-1
V: TRBV9

DNA: TGCGCCAGCAGTGAAGTGTCCCATCAGCCCCAGCATTTT
CDR3: CASSEVSHQPQHF
size: NA
D: NA
J: TRBJ1-5
V: TRBV10-2

DNA: TGTGCCAGCAGCTTATATCAGGTGGCTAACTATGGCTACACCTTC
CDR3: CASSLYQVANYGYTF
size: NA
D: NA
J: TRBJ1-2
V: TRBV13

DNA: TGTGCCAGCCCCAGGTGGGGTAGCACAGATACGCAGTATTTT
CDR3: CASPRWGSTDTQYF
size: NA
D: NA
J: TRBJ2-3
V: TRBV5-8

DNA: TGTGCTAGCAGCTTAGGTAGGGGGGAGGAGACCCAGTACTTC
CDR3: CASSLGRGEETQYF
size: NA
D: NA
J: TRBJ2-5
V: TRBV7-7

DNA: TGTGCCAGCAGTTCCCTTAGCGGGAGGGCCTACAATGAGCAGTTCTTC
CDR3: CASSSLSGRAYNEQFF
size: NA
D: TRBD2
J: TRBJ2-1
V: TRBV28

DNA: TGTGCCAGCAGCTTTGGGGGAACCGGAAACACCATATATTTT
CDR3: CASSFGGTGNTIYF
size: NA
D: NA
J: TRBJ1-3
V: TRBV5-5

DNA: TGCGCCAGCAGCCTACGAGCTAGCGGGAGCTACAATGAGCAGTTCTTC
CDR3: CASSLRASGSYNEQFF
size: NA
D: TRBD2
J: TRBJ2-1
V: TRBV4-1

DNA: TGCGCCAGCAGCGGTACTGGCTACGAGCAGTACTTC
CDR3: CASSGTGYEQYF
size: NA
D: NA
J: TRBJ2-7
V: TRBV5-1

DNA: TGCAGCGCCCAGAGGGGGAGCTCCTACGAGCAGTACTTC
CDR3: CSAQRGSSYEQYF
size: NA
D: NA
J: TRBJ2-7
V: TRBV29-1

DNA: TGCAGCGTCTACCCGGGCTCCTACAATGAGCAGTTCTTC
CDR3: CSVYPGSYNEQFF
size: NA
D: NA
J: TRBJ2-1
V: TRBV29-1

DNA: TGTGCCAGCAGCAGGCGGACAGGCTCTAATGAAAAACTGTTTTTT
CDR3: CASSRRTGSNEKLFF
size: NA
D: TRBD1
J: TRBJ1-4
V: TRBV9

DNA: TGTGCCAGCGGCTTCAGGGCACTAGAGGACGAGCAGTACTTC
CDR3: CASGFRALEDEQYF
size: few
D: NA
J: TRBJ2-7
V: TRBV5-4

DNA: TGCGCCAGCAGCTTGGCCCGTACAGGGTACTACGAGCAGTACTTC
CDR3: CASSLARTGYYEQYF
size: few
D: NA
J: TRBJ2-7
V: TRBV5-1

DNA: TGTGCCAGCAGTGACTGGACAGGGGACTCCTACAATGAGCAGTTCTTC
CDR3: CASSDWTGDSYNEQFF
size: NA
D: TRBD1
J: TRBJ2-1
V: TRBV25-1

DNA: TGTGCCAGCAACCCGGACACCAGGTTTGATGGCTACACCTTC
CDR3: CASNPDTRFDGYTF
size: NA
D: NA
J: TRBJ1-2
V: TRBV6-1

DNA: TGTGCCAGCATCTCCTGGGGGGATCAGCCCCAGCATTTT
CDR3: CASISWGDQPQHF
size: NA
D: NA
J: TRBJ1-5
V: TRBV6-1

DNA: TGTGGGGCGAATTCGGGGTGGGCTAATGAAAAACTGTTTTTT
CDR3: CGANSGWANEKLFF
size: NA
D: NA
J: TRBJ1-4
V: TRBV28

DNA: TGTGCCACCAGCTGGGGCAGGGGTAAATACAATGAGCAGTTCTTC
CDR3: CATSWGRGKYNEQFF
size: NA
D: NA
J: TRBJ2-1
V: TRBV15

DNA: TGTGCCAGCAGCTTAGAGGGAGGTGGGGAGTCCTACGAGCAGTACTTC
CDR3: CASSLEGGGESYEQYF
size: NA
D: NA
J: TRBJ2-7
V: TRBV13

DNA: TGTGCCAGCAGCTTGGTTGGACACAAGAACACCGGGGAGCTGTTTTTT
CDR3: CASSLVGHKNTGELFF
size: NA
D: NA
J: TRBJ2-2
V: TRBV5-6

DNA: TGCAGCGTTGAAGATCGACAGGGGGCCACTGAAGCTTTCTTT
CDR3: CSVEDRQGATEAFF
size: NA
D: TRBD1
J: TRBJ1-1
V: TRBV29-1

DNA: TGCGCCAGCAGCTTGTCCGGGGAGCTGTTTTTT
CDR3: CASSLSGELFF
size: NA
D: NA
J: TRBJ2-2
V: TRBV5-1

DNA: TGTGCCAGCAGCCGGGGACTAGCGGGAGATAAGTACTTC
CDR3: CASSRGLAGDKYF
size: NA
D: TRBD2
J: TRBJ2-7
V: TRBV14

DNA: TGCGCCAGCAGCGGGGACGTGGGAAACACCATATATTTT
CDR3: CASSGDVGNTIYF
size: NA
D: NA
J: TRBJ1-3
V: TRBV5-1

DNA: TGTGCCAGCAGCTTAGGCAGACACAATGAGCAGTTCTTC
CDR3: CASSLGRHNEQFF
size: NA
D: NA
J: TRBJ2-1
V: TRBV7-2

DNA: TGTGCCAGCAGCCGAAACAGGGAGGGTCAGCCCCAGCATTTT
CDR3: CASSRNREGQPQHF
size: NA
D: NA
J: TRBJ1-5
V: TRBV6-6